The 22 T cell receptor beta chains in this list originate from one sample, sequenced in a study of control samples from healthy donors and cancer patients. Assay: immunoSEQ multiplex PCR; the TCRdb copy retains only in-frame clones and omits some. In the table there are approximately 100,000 clones, around nine tenths of which are singletons. The material sequenced was blood. These receptors came from a man aged 25-45 years in good health.

The V and J genes are TRBV25-1 and TRBJ1-2, with 9 bases that match TRBD1. Losses at the gene ends were 2 bases for V and 8 bases for J; bases not matched to a gene: 12. The CDR3 length is 16 residues. In germline, CDR1 is MGHDK, CDR2 SYGVNS. The CDR3 bases are TGTGCCAGCAGTGAAGAGGGGGACAGGGCGGCAAGAGGCTACACCTTC. Translating gives CASSEEGDRAARGYTF.

This clone was recorded a few times. This chain uses TRBV7-2 with TRBJ2-2; 8 bases fit TRBD1. V lost 2 bases and J lost 1; bases outside the gene matches: 6. Per the germline V gene, CDR1 is SGHTA and CDR2 is FQGNSA. The CDR3 extends over 17 amino acids. The CDR3 here is CASSLRAGTGNTGELFF. The CDR3 nucleotides are TGTGCCAGCAGCTTAAGGGCCGGGACAGGGAACACCGGGGAGCTGTTTTTT.

The chain is built from TRBV10-3 and TRBJ2-1; D is possibly TRBD2 (6 bases). The CDR3 consists of 19 residues. The germline V gene has CDR1 ENHRY and CDR2 SYGVKD. Trimming pared 3 bases from V and 2 bases from J, leaving 23 bases between. The CDR3 sequence: CAISDPNGDSLPTYNEQFF. DNA for the CDR3: TGTGCCATCAGTGACCCGAACGGGGACTCTCTCCCCACCTACAATGAGCAGTTCTTC.

The chain uses TRBV30 and TRBJ2-7, with no clear D. The CDR3 runs to 13 residues. V lost 3 bases and J 3 bases, leaving 12 bases between the germline ends. Germline CDR1 is GTSNPN and CDR2 is SVGIG (reference sequence). The CDR3 reads CAWRKTASYEQYF. In DNA, the CDR3 is TGTGCCTGGAGGAAAACAGCGAGCTACGAGCAGTACTTC.

The table lists this clone with a few counts. The J gene is TRBJ2-1, the V gene TRBV19; 13 bases fit TRBD2. Trimming at V came to 1 base and at J to 4 bases, leaving 1 base not matched to a gene. The germline CDR1 and CDR2 sequences are LNHDA and SQIVND (reference sequence). There are 16 residues in the CDR3. CDR3 in DNA: TGTGCCAGTAGTATAGGGGGACTAGCGGGGTACAATGAGCAGTTCTTC. It is translated as CASSIGGLAGYNEQFF.

The chain uses TRBV7-8 and TRBJ1-1, with 9 bases matching TRBD1. CDR1 and CDR2 from the germline V gene are SGHVS and FQNEAQ. The CDR3 has 14 amino acids. Trimming removed 5 bases from V and 4 bases from J; junction bases left unmatched: 5. The CDR3 loop reads CASSTSTGGTEAFF. The CDR3, as DNA: TGTGCCAGCAGCACCTCGACAGGGGGCACTGAAGCTTTCTTT.

The chain joins TRBV7-8 to TRBJ2-1, with TRBD1 as a possible D gene (7 bases). Between the trimmed V and J ends, which lost 6 bases and 10 bases, there was a span of 16 bases. This CDR3 spans 13 amino acids. Per the germline V gene, CDR1 is SGHVS and CDR2 is FQNEAQ. The CDR3 reads CASRLKGAGEQFF. The DNA for the CDR3 is TGTGCCAGCAGGTTGAAGGGGGCGGGAGAGCAGTTCTTC.

This chain connects TRBV19 to TRBJ1-1, with no clear D. Trimming cost V 1 base and J 1 base, with 7 bases left between them. Germline V gives CDR1 LNHDA, CDR2 SQIVND (reference sequence). This CDR3 has 14 residues. CDR3 coding DNA: TGTGCCAGTAGTATAGGACGGCAGAACACTGAAGCTTTCTTT. Protein sequence: CASSIGRQNTEAFF.

The gene calls are TRBV7-8 and TRBJ2-3; possibly TRBD1 for D (6 bases). This CDR3 has 14 residues. With 0 bases removed from V and 7 bases from J, the gap between germline ends came to 11 bases. CDR1 and CDR2 from the germline V gene are SGHVS and FQNEAQ. The CDR3 loop is CASSLAGAGYTQYF. The CDR3 DNA reads as TGTGCCAGCAGCTTAGCGGGGGCGGGCTATACGCAGTATTTT.

The chain employs TRBV27 and TRBJ2-3, with a possible D match to TRBD2 (6 bases). V lost 7 bases to trimming and J lost 1 base, with 12 bases between them. The CDR3 contains 14 residues. Germline CDR1 and CDR2: MNHEY and SMNVEV (reference sequence). The CDR3 region is CASTGGPGTDTQYF. For the CDR3, the DNA is TGTGCCAGCACCGGGGGTCCGGGCACAGATACGCAGTATTTT.

Written as DNA, the CDR3 is TGTGCCAGCAGTGACCCTTACCCCGGGTCGGAGGGCTACACCTTC. Its translation is CASSDPYPGSEGYTF. V usage is TRBV6-6 and J usage is TRBJ1-2; no firm D call. Trimming stripped 5 bases from V and 8 bases from J, with 21 bases between. The CDR3 length is 15 residues. CDR1 and CDR2 (germline): MNHNY, SVGAGI (reference sequence).

V is TRBV7-3 and J is TRBJ2-1; TRBD2 agrees at 8 bases. The CDR3 has 15 residues. The germline gives CDR1 SGHTA, CDR2 FQGTGA. With V trimmed by 5 bases and J by 8 bases, 11 bases remained unmatched. The CDR3 is CASSPRGGRVDEQFF. DNA for the CDR3: TGTGCCAGCAGCCCCCGGGGGGGGCGAGTCGATGAGCAGTTCTTC.

The V call is TRBV27, the J call TRBJ1-5, with 7 nucleotides matching TRBD1. The CDR3 has 14 amino acids. Germline V gives CDR1 MNHEY, CDR2 SMNVEV (reference sequence). J was trimmed by 7 bases and V by 7 bases; bases with no gene match: 10. The CDR3 is CASTPITGAQPQHF. CDR3 nucleotides: TGTGCCAGCACCCCGATTACAGGGGCCCAGCCCCAGCATTTT.

This clone showed up just a few times. Additional DNA sequences in this sample encode the identical CDR3. V is TRBV5-4 and J is TRBJ1-3; D ambiguous. The germline V gene has CDR1 SGHNT and CDR2 YYREEE (reference sequence). The ends were cut back, 0 bases at V and 0 bases at J, with 7 bases in the middle. The CDR3 consists of 15 residues. As DNA, the CDR3 is TGTGCCAGCAGCTTGGGGGTTTCCTCTGGAAACACCATATATTTT. Its protein product is CASSLGVSSGNTIYF.

The rearrangement uses TRBV11-2 and TRBJ2-5, with unresolved D. Trimming took 1 base from V and 3 from J, leaving 6 bases between them. CDR3 length: 13 amino acids. Looked up from germline, CDR1 is SGHAT and CDR2 is FQNNGV. CDR3 protein: CASSLALKETQYF. The DNA for the CDR3 is TGTGCCAGCAGCTTAGCCCTAAAAGAGACCCAGTACTTC.

The rearrangement links TRBV5-4 to TRBJ2-4; D may be TRBD1 or TRBD2 (5 bases each). Trimming cost V 0 bases and J 1 base, with 5 bases left between them. Per germline, CDR1 SGHNT and CDR2 YYREEE (reference sequence). The CDR3 has 14 amino acids. CDR3 bases: TGTGCCAGCAGCTTGGGGGGGGCCAAAAACATTCAGTACTTC. Its protein is CASSLGGAKNIQYF.

The chain couples TRBV18 to TRBJ2-7, with D possibly matching TRBD1 (5 bases). The CDR3 extends over 13 amino acids. V was clipped by 6 bases and J by 7 bases, with 16 bases between them. Germline-derived CDR1 and CDR2 are KGHSH and LQKENI. The CDR3 reads CASSKNRREEQYF. The CDR3 DNA follows: TGTGCCAGCTCTAAGAACAGGAGAGAAGAGCAGTACTTC.

This rearrangement joins TRBV10-3 to TRBJ2-3, with D hard to call. V was clipped by 2 bases and J by 0 bases, with 6 bases between them. The CDR3 is 14 amino acids. Germline loops: CDR1 ENHRY, CDR2 SYGVKD. This CDR3 reads CAISEGRSTDTQYF. The CDR3 coding sequence is TGTGCCATCAGTGAGGGACGTAGCACAGATACGCAGTATTTT.

This sequence joins TRBV29-1 and TRBJ1-2, with 10 bases matching TRBD1. After removal of 6 bases from V and 4 bases from J, the junction contained 5 bases not matched to a gene. The V gene's germline CDR1 is SQVTM and CDR2 ANQGSEA. CDR3 length equals 13 residues. CDR3 in amino acids: CSVRDRGGYGYTF. In DNA form, the CDR3 reads TGCAGCGTCCGGGACAGGGGAGGCTATGGCTACACCTTC. The whole variable domain, filled in from reference TRBV29-1 and TRBJ1-2, reads SAVISQKPSRDICQRGTSLTIQCQVDSQVTMMFWYRQQPGQSLTLIATANQGSEATYESGFVIDKFPISRPNLTFSTLTVSNMSPEDSSIYLCSVRDRGGYGYTFGSGTRLTVV.

The chain uses TRBV3-1 (or the pseudogene TRBV3-2) and TRBJ2-5; 7 bases align to TRBD2. CDR1 and CDR2 from the germline V gene are LGHDT and YNNKEL (reference sequence). J lost 0 bases, V lost 4 bases, and 5 bases had no gene match. This CDR3 has 15 amino acids. Here the CDR3 reads CASSPPAGYQETQYF. The CDR3 DNA is TGTGCCAGCAGCCCCCCAGCGGGGTACCAAGAGACCCAGTACTTC.

The gene calls are TRBV19 and TRBJ1-1; 12 nucleotides agree with TRBD1. V gave up 3 bases and J gave up 11 bases; unmatched junction bases: 7. This CDR3 is built from 14 residues. CDR1 is LNHDA, CDR2 SQIVND, per germline (reference sequence). This CDR3 is CASSMGQGARMAFF. The DNA for the CDR3 is TGTGCCAGTAGTATGGGACAGGGGGCGCGGATGGCTTTCTTT. The variable domain in full, with the rest retrieved from reference TRBV19 and TRBJ1-1, is DGGITQSPKYLFRKEGQNVTLSCEQNLNHDAMYWYRQDPGQGLRLIYYSQIVNDFQKGDIAEGYSVSREKKESFPLTVTSAQKNPTAFYLCASSMGQGARMAFFGQGTRLTVV.

The chain has TRBV19 and TRBJ1-1; 8 nucleotides agree with TRBD1. The CDR3 extends over 14 amino acids. J lost 3 bases, V lost 7 bases, and 7 bases had no gene match. Per the germline V gene, CDR1 is LNHDA and CDR2 is SQIVND (reference sequence). Here the CDR3 reads CASNTQGADTEAFF. CDR3 in DNA: TGTGCCAGTAACACTCAGGGGGCGGACACTGAAGCTTTCTTT. Drawing the rest from reference TRBV19 and TRBJ1-1, the complete variable domain is DGGITQSPKYLFRKEGQNVTLSCEQNLNHDAMYWYRQDPGQGLRLIYYSQIVNDFQKGDIAEGYSVSREKKESFPLTVTSAQKNPTAFYLCASNTQGADTEAFFGQGTRLTVV.